This TCR beta chain was identified in a study of T-cell reconstitution after alpha-beta-depleted transplantation in children. Study-wide points: Where some patients showed high TCRbeta diversity at day 60, it came from recipient T cells and thymic progenitors that had survived. Two months or so post-transplant, alpha-beta T cells reportedly derived from several hundred expanded graft clones.

Concerning this clonotype itself: What it recognizes is unknown. A single base separates this from a much larger clone, so it may be a read error.

This CDR3 has 14 residues. Germline CDR1 and CDR2: SGHKS and YYEKEE (reference sequence). Researchers prepared the TCRbeta library using unique molecular identifiers, the study reports. TCRdb reprocessed the PCR reads with MiXCR, giving one entry per CDR3 protein. The data show around 440,000 distinct CDR3 sequences, about 10% seen once. The V and J genes are TRBV5-5 and TRBJ1-1; D is uncertain. The source is a child aged 2-15 years with inherited bone marrow failure, due to receive a stem cell transplant. The source was PBMCs, collected before TCRalphabeta/CD19-depleted stem cell transplant. The DNA of the CDR3 is TGTGCCTGCAGCTTGTTACAGCTTAACACTGAAGCTTTCTTT. This codes for CACSLLQLNTEAFF.